Following are 18 T cell receptor beta chains from one sample sequenced in a study of beta chain features in type 1 diabetes. General observations from the study: The study found moderately but significantly shorter TCRB CDR3s in all four CD4+ subsets of Type 1 diabetes patients.

The antigens of these receptors remain unknown. Isolated RNA was reverse transcribed in full, so expressed TCRB transcripts were sequenced. Data came from immunoSEQ multiplex PCR; TCRdb stores just in-frame clones and leaves some out. The sample has more than 200,000 clones; 16% are singletons. The sequenced sample was naive CD4+ T cells from blood. The receptors derive from a man aged 30-40 years with type 1 diabetes.

This clone was counted only a few times. V and J are TRBV7-6 and TRBJ2-1; tentatively, D is TRBD2 (6 bases). The CDR3 is made up of 15 amino acids. Germline V gene data show CDR1 as SGHVS and CDR2 as FNYEAQ. Between the trimmed V and J ends, which lost 4 bases and 8 bases, there was a span of 18 bases. The CDR3 region is CASSSPEGLSDEQFF. CDR3 DNA sequence: TGTGCCAGCAGCTCCCCGGAGGGGTTAAGCGATGAGCAGTTCTTC.

This sequence joins TRBV15 and TRBJ2-1; D not resolved. V dropped 1 base and J dropped 0 bases, with 10 bases sitting between them. The CDR3 sequence is 16 residues long. The germline V gene has CDR1 LNHNV and CDR2 YYDKDF (reference sequence). In nucleotides, the CDR3 is TGTGCCACCAGCAGAGCGGAGATTCTCTCCTACAATGAGCAGTTCTTC. Amino acid sequence: CATSRAEILSYNEQFF.

This clone was observed a few times. The chain recombines TRBV2 with TRBJ1-2; D gene uncertain. Trimming removed 11 bases from V and 5 bases from J, with 15 bases in between. CDR3 length: 12 amino acids. The germline gives CDR1 SNHLY, CDR2 FYNNEI. CDR3 DNA: TGTGCCTCGTCGGACCGTCGGTATGGCTACACCTTC. It yields the protein CASSDRRYGYTF.

The table lists this clone with a few counts. V is TRBV29-1 and J is TRBJ1-4, with TRBD1 matching 8 bases. Trimming took 6 bases from V and 6 from J; bases not matched to a gene: 3. Per the germline V gene, CDR1 is SQVTM and CDR2 is ANQGSEA. The CDR3 totals 12 residues. CDR3 region: CSVVDRDEKLFF. In DNA form, the CDR3 reads TGCAGCGTAGTGGACAGGGATGAAAAACTGTTTTTT.

This clone showed up just a few times. V is TRBV7-2 and J is TRBJ2-5; D ambiguous. Trimming removed 5 bases from V and 5 bases from J, with 9 bases in between. Germline CDR1 reads SGHTA; CDR2 reads FQGNSA. The CDR3 covers 12 residues. The CDR3 is CASSPPAETQYF. CDR3 in DNA: TGTGCCAGCAGCCCCCCTGCCGAGACCCAGTACTTC.

This clone came up a few times. V and J are TRBV29-1 and TRBJ2-7; possibly TRBD1 or TRBD2 for D (6 bases each). The CDR3 is 12 residues long. From germline, CDR1 is SQVTM and CDR2 ANQGSEA. Trimming stripped 0 bases from V and 5 bases from J, with 8 bases between. The CDR3 nucleotides are TGCAGCGTTGAAGATCGGGGGCACGAGCAGTACTTC. Amino acid sequence: CSVEDRGHEQYF.

As regards this clone: The sample has other DNA sequences that encode this CDR3 too. The V call is TRBV30, the J call TRBJ1-1, with no clear D. CDR3 length equals 12 residues. Per the germline V gene, CDR1 is GTSNPN and CDR2 is SVGIG (reference sequence). The V and J ends lost 0 bases and 0 bases respectively, with 2 bases between them. The CDR3 DNA follows: TGTGCCTGGAGTGTCTTGAACACTGAAGCTTTCTTT. Protein: CAWSVLNTEAFF. The full variable domain, in which reference TRBV30 and TRBJ1-1 provide the parts outside the CDR3, is SQTIHQWPATLVQPVGSPLSLECTVEGTSNPNLYWYRQAAGRGLQLLFYSVGIGQISSEVPQNLSASRPQDRQFILSSKKLLLSDSGFYLCAWSVLNTEAFFGQGTRLTVV.

The CDR3 loop is CAISRDSSYNEQFF. CDR3 DNA sequence: TGTGCCATCAGCCGGGACAGCTCCTACAATGAGCAGTTCTTC. This chain links TRBV10-3 with TRBJ2-1, with 7 bases aligning to TRBD1. V shed 6 bases, J shed 0 bases, and the junction held 2 bases outside the gene matches. Germline V gene sequence: CDR1 ENHRY, CDR2 SYGVKD. This CDR3 is built from 14 residues.

In this sample, this clone turned up a few times. The chain has TRBV7-2 and TRBJ2-7; the D gene is possibly TRBD2 (5 bases). V lost 4 bases and J 0 bases, leaving 10 bases between the germline ends. The CDR3 length is 14 residues. CDR1 is SGHTA, CDR2 FQGNSA, per germline. The CDR3 sequence is CASSSGIDSYEQYF. The CDR3 region has the DNA TGTGCCAGCAGCTCCGGGATCGACTCCTACGAGCAGTACTTC.

This clone was observed a handful of times. J is TRBJ2-7 and V is TRBV14, with TRBD1 matching over 7 bases. The trim removed 3 bases at V and 2 bases at J, leaving 4 bases unmatched. Germline values: CDR1 SGHDN, CDR2 FVKESK. The CDR3 is made up of 14 amino acids. The CDR3 protein is CASSQRTGAYEQYF. The CDR3 bases are TGTGCCAGCAGCCAGAGGACAGGCGCCTACGAGCAGTACTTC. Drawing the rest from reference TRBV14 and TRBJ2-7, the complete variable domain is EAGVTQFPSHSVIEKGQTVTLRCDPISGHDNLYWYRRVMGKEIKFLLHFVKESKQDESGMPNNRFLAERTGGTYSTLKVQPAELEDSGVYFCASSQRTGAYEQYFGPGTRLTVT.

The rearrangement uses TRBV18 and TRBJ1-5; 8 bases line up with TRBD1. This CDR3 has 14 residues. Germline V lookup: CDR1 KGHSH, CDR2 LQKENI. V was pared by 3 bases and J by 7 bases, with 5 bases of the junction left unmatched. CDR3 sequence reads: CASSPSGGEQPQHF. The DNA of the CDR3 is TGTGCCAGCTCACCTTCAGGGGGCGAACAGCCCCAGCATTTT.

The chain employs TRBV29-1 and TRBJ1-5, with 9 nucleotides matching TRBD1. The CDR3 has 13 amino acids. Trimming cost V 6 bases and J 7 bases; bases outside gene matches: 7. The germline V gene has CDR1 SQVTM and CDR2 ANQGSEA. The CDR3: CSVSGQGSQPQHF. For the CDR3, the DNA is TGCAGCGTCTCGGGACAGGGATCGCAGCCCCAGCATTTT.

The chain joins TRBV9 to TRBJ2-1, with D perhaps TRBD1 (6 bases). The ends were cut back, 4 bases at V and 7 bases at J, with 21 bases in the middle. This CDR3 spans 16 amino acids. Germline-derived CDR1 and CDR2 are SGDLS and YYNGEE. The CDR3 region has the DNA TGTGCCAGCAGCCCTCAGGGGTCTCTGGGTTTGAATGAGCAGTTCTTC. Protein product: CASSPQGSLGLNEQFF.

The chain is built from TRBV5-1 and TRBJ2-5; D unclear. The CDR3 consists of 13 residues. The ends were cut back, 0 bases at V and 2 bases at J, with 5 bases in the middle. The germline V gene encodes CDR1 SGHRS and CDR2 YFSETQ. CDR3 sequence (DNA): TGCGCCAGCAGCTTGGGGGCACAAGAGACCCAGTACTTC. It yields the protein CASSLGAQETQYF.

This clone was seen a handful of times. This chain joins TRBV10-3 and TRBJ2-7, with 8 bases identical to TRBD2. CDR3 size: 13 residues. The V segment lost 3 bases and the J segment 5 bases; nucleotides outside the gene matches: 3. CDR1 and CDR2 from the germline V gene are ENHRY and SYGVKD. The CDR3 reads CAISERTSHEQYF. In DNA, the CDR3 is TGTGCCATCAGTGAAAGGACTAGCCACGAGCAGTACTTC.

The V and J genes are TRBV29-1 and TRBJ2-1; D gene uncertain. V dropped 7 bases and J dropped 6 bases, with 16 bases sitting between them. The CDR3 contains 13 residues. Germline CDR1 is SQVTM and CDR2 is ANQGSEA. The CDR3 bases are TGCAGCGCTGCGGTGATCCCGGGCAATGAGCAGTTCTTC. Encoded protein: CSAAVIPGNEQFF.

The chain uses TRBV30 and TRBJ2-5; perhaps TRBD1 as D (6 bases). This CDR3 region has 15 residues. CDR1 and CDR2 from the germline V gene are GTSNPN and SVGIG (reference sequence). Deletions cut 3 bases from V and 3 bases from J, with 17 bases between. Written as DNA, the CDR3 is TGTGCCTGGAGCCTATTAGCTGGGGGCAAAGAGACCCAGTACTTC. The encoded protein is CAWSLLAGGKETQYF.

The chain recombines TRBV4-1 with TRBJ2-7, with a weak D call TRBD1 (5 bases). This CDR3 is built from 14 residues. V was trimmed by 7 bases and J by 1 base, leaving 14 bases between them. The germline CDR1 and CDR2 sequences are MGHRA and YSYEKL. The CDR3 DNA reads TGCGCCAGCAAGACAGTTCTAATATCCTACGAGCAGTACTTC. It encodes CASKTVLISYEQYF.